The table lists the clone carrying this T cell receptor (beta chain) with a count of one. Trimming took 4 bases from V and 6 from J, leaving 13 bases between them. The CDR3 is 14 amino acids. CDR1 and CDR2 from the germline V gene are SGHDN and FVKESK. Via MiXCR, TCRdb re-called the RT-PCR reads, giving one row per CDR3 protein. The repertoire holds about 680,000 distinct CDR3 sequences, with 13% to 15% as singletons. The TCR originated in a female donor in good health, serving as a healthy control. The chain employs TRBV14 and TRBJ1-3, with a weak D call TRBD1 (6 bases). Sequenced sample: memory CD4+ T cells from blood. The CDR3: CASSPSGALNTIYF. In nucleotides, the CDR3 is TGTGCCAGCAGCCCATCGGGGGCTTTAAACACCATATATTTT.